Included here is one T cell receptor (beta chain) sequence, with context. Under the authors' procedure: For nucleated cells, counts were estimated from reference gene primer amplification. Profiled with immunoSEQ multiplex PCR; TCRdb holds only in-frame clones, not every one. V and J calls and clone size come straight from that table; D and trimming were deduced from the DNA. The repertoire holds some 200,000 clones, approximately 81% seen once, with 18% in the top ten. After removal of 4 bases from V and 4 bases from J, the junction contained 15 bases not matched to a gene. The V gene's germline CDR1 is SGHNT and CDR2 YYREEE (reference sequence). The CDR3 is 17 amino acids. These data originate in a study of blood T cell repertoires in COVID-19. Across the study: Samples came from the United States, Italy and Spain, spanning acute and convalescent COVID-19. In each case, the material was cDNA or gDNA derived from T cells, B-cell-depleted T cells, or PBMCs.

The source material was peripheral blood. This rearrangement joins TRBV5-4 to TRBJ2-5; 8 bases map to TRBD2. This receptor was taken from an elderly woman with active or convalescent COVID-19. For the CDR3, the DNA is TGTGCCAGCAGCCCTGGACTAGCCGTCGGCGTCGGAGAGACCCAGTACTTC. Its protein is CASSPGLAVGVGETQYF. Based on the CDR3 plus reference TRBV5-4 and TRBJ2-5, the full variable domain is ETGVTQSPTHLIKTRGQQVTLRCSSQSGHNTVSWYQQALGQGPQFIFQYYREEENGRGNFPPRFSGLQFPNYSSELNVNALELDDSALYLCASSPGLAVGVGETQYFGPGTRLLVL.